Listed below are T cell receptor beta chains from one sample, sequenced in a study of beta chain features in type 1 diabetes. TCRdb's copy holds only in-frame clones and misses some; the assay was immunoSEQ multiplex PCR. The sample records fewer than 550,000 clones, about an eighth being singletons. The sequenced material came from naive CD4+ T cells from blood. Receptor source: a woman aged 18-29 years in good health. The conserved cysteine and the conserved F or W are not part of the CDR3 here.

TRBV29-1	TRBJ2-3	11	SVELAGTDTQY
TRBV5-6	TRBJ2-7	15	ASSSLTTSGLPWEQY
TRBV5-1	TRBJ1-4	14	ASSSGLTATNEKLF
TRBV25-1	TRBJ1-2	11	ASSPTGTRGYT
TRBV28	TRBJ2-5	13	ASSLHSGPQETQY
TRBV30	TRBJ2-7	10	ASHRGRYEQY
TRBV4-1	TRBJ2-3	12	ASSQTRGRDTQY
TRBV9	TRBJ2-1	14	ASSVDRGSADNEQF
TRBV2	TRBJ1-5	12	ASSESGSPQPQH
TRBV4-3	TRBJ2-2	12	ASNLVLGTGELF
TRBV14	TRBJ2-7	12	ASSRTGGPYEQY
TRBV7-3	TRBJ2-5	11	ASSLTVKETQY
TRBV27	TRBJ1-1	13	ASYDFGRWNTEAF
TRBV20-1	TRBJ2-3	9	SASPADTQY
TRBV9	TRBJ2-5	11	ASSVRGEETQY
TRBV18	TRBJ2-5	10	ASSPLQETQY
TRBV13	TRBJ2-1	12	ASSLGGAYNEQF
TRBV7-9	TRBJ1-2	15	ASSGRPGRRMNYGYT
TRBV5-1	TRBJ2-1	13	ASSYGTGAKSEQF
TRBV29-1	TRBJ2-5	10	SVASESETQY
TRBV11-3	TRBJ2-3	10	ASTARSVTQY
TRBV30	TRBJ2-7	12	AWRPGQPSYEQY
TRBV2	TRBJ2-1	9	ASRGPMEQF
TRBV7-9	TRBJ2-5	13	ASTHLTEGQETQY
TRBV19	TRBJ1-1	13	ASKEGRGMNTEAF
TRBV27	TRBJ2-2	12	ASSLARGAQELF
TRBV23-1	TRBJ1-1	16	ASSPPTGEVQGDTEAF
TRBV5-4	TRBJ2-1	14	ASSWAGTSGLNEQF
TRBV29-1	TRBJ2-5	12	SALGETRQETQY
TRBV18	TRBJ2-1	11	ASSPGLATEQF
TRBV11-2	TRBJ2-1	13	ASSSIRDLRNEQF
TRBV5-1	TRBJ2-6	13	ASSLEPSGANVLT
TRBV30	TRBJ1-2	11	AWSADRPYGYT
TRBV7-3	TRBJ2-1	13	ASSVNGALSNEQF
TRBV30	TRBJ1-5	11	AWSQGRDQPQH
TRBV7-9	TRBJ2-7	14	ASSLTRVRRGYEQY
TRBV7-2	TRBJ2-7	13	ASSLFSGTFNEQY
TRBV27	TRBJ2-7	13	ASSSRTGATYEQY
TRBV28	TRBJ2-4	12	ASSSASLRNIQY
TRBV18	TRBJ2-6	15	ASSPLAGNSGANVLT
TRBV11-2	TRBJ2-1	12	ASSLDWQLNEQF
TRBV27	TRBJ1-6	13	ASSPGSSYNSPLH
TRBV7-9	TRBJ2-1	13	ASSPSWTGYNEQF
TRBV21-1	TRBJ2-1	14	ASSKQAGGIHHEQF
TRBV6-5	TRBJ1-1	12	ASSFGAKNTEAF